This entry describes one T cell receptor (beta chain). V was pared by 4 bases and J by 3 bases, with 16 bases between. This CDR3 contains 15 residues. Germline CDR1 SGHRS, CDR2 YFSETQ. Original processing notes: Estimation of nucleated cell counts relied on the amplification of reference gene primers. The table came from immunoSEQ multiplex PCR; TCRdb's copy has only in-frame clones and leaves some out. V and J calls and clone size come straight from that table; D and trimming were deduced from the DNA. Of 200,000 to 250,000 clones in the sample, approximately 80% were seen once. The data belong to a study of blood T cell repertoires in COVID-19. Study as a whole: Sources were T cells, B-cell-depleted T cells, or PBMCs; the material itself was cDNA or gDNA.

This chain connects TRBV5-1 to TRBJ1-2; D uncertain. Sequencing input: peripheral blood. The receptor was isolated from a woman of 80 years or more with COVID-19, enrolled during active disease. The CDR3 here is CASSPLGRLDYGYTF. The CDR3, as DNA: TGCGCCAGCAGCCCGCTCGGGAGGCTCGACTATGGCTACACCTTC.